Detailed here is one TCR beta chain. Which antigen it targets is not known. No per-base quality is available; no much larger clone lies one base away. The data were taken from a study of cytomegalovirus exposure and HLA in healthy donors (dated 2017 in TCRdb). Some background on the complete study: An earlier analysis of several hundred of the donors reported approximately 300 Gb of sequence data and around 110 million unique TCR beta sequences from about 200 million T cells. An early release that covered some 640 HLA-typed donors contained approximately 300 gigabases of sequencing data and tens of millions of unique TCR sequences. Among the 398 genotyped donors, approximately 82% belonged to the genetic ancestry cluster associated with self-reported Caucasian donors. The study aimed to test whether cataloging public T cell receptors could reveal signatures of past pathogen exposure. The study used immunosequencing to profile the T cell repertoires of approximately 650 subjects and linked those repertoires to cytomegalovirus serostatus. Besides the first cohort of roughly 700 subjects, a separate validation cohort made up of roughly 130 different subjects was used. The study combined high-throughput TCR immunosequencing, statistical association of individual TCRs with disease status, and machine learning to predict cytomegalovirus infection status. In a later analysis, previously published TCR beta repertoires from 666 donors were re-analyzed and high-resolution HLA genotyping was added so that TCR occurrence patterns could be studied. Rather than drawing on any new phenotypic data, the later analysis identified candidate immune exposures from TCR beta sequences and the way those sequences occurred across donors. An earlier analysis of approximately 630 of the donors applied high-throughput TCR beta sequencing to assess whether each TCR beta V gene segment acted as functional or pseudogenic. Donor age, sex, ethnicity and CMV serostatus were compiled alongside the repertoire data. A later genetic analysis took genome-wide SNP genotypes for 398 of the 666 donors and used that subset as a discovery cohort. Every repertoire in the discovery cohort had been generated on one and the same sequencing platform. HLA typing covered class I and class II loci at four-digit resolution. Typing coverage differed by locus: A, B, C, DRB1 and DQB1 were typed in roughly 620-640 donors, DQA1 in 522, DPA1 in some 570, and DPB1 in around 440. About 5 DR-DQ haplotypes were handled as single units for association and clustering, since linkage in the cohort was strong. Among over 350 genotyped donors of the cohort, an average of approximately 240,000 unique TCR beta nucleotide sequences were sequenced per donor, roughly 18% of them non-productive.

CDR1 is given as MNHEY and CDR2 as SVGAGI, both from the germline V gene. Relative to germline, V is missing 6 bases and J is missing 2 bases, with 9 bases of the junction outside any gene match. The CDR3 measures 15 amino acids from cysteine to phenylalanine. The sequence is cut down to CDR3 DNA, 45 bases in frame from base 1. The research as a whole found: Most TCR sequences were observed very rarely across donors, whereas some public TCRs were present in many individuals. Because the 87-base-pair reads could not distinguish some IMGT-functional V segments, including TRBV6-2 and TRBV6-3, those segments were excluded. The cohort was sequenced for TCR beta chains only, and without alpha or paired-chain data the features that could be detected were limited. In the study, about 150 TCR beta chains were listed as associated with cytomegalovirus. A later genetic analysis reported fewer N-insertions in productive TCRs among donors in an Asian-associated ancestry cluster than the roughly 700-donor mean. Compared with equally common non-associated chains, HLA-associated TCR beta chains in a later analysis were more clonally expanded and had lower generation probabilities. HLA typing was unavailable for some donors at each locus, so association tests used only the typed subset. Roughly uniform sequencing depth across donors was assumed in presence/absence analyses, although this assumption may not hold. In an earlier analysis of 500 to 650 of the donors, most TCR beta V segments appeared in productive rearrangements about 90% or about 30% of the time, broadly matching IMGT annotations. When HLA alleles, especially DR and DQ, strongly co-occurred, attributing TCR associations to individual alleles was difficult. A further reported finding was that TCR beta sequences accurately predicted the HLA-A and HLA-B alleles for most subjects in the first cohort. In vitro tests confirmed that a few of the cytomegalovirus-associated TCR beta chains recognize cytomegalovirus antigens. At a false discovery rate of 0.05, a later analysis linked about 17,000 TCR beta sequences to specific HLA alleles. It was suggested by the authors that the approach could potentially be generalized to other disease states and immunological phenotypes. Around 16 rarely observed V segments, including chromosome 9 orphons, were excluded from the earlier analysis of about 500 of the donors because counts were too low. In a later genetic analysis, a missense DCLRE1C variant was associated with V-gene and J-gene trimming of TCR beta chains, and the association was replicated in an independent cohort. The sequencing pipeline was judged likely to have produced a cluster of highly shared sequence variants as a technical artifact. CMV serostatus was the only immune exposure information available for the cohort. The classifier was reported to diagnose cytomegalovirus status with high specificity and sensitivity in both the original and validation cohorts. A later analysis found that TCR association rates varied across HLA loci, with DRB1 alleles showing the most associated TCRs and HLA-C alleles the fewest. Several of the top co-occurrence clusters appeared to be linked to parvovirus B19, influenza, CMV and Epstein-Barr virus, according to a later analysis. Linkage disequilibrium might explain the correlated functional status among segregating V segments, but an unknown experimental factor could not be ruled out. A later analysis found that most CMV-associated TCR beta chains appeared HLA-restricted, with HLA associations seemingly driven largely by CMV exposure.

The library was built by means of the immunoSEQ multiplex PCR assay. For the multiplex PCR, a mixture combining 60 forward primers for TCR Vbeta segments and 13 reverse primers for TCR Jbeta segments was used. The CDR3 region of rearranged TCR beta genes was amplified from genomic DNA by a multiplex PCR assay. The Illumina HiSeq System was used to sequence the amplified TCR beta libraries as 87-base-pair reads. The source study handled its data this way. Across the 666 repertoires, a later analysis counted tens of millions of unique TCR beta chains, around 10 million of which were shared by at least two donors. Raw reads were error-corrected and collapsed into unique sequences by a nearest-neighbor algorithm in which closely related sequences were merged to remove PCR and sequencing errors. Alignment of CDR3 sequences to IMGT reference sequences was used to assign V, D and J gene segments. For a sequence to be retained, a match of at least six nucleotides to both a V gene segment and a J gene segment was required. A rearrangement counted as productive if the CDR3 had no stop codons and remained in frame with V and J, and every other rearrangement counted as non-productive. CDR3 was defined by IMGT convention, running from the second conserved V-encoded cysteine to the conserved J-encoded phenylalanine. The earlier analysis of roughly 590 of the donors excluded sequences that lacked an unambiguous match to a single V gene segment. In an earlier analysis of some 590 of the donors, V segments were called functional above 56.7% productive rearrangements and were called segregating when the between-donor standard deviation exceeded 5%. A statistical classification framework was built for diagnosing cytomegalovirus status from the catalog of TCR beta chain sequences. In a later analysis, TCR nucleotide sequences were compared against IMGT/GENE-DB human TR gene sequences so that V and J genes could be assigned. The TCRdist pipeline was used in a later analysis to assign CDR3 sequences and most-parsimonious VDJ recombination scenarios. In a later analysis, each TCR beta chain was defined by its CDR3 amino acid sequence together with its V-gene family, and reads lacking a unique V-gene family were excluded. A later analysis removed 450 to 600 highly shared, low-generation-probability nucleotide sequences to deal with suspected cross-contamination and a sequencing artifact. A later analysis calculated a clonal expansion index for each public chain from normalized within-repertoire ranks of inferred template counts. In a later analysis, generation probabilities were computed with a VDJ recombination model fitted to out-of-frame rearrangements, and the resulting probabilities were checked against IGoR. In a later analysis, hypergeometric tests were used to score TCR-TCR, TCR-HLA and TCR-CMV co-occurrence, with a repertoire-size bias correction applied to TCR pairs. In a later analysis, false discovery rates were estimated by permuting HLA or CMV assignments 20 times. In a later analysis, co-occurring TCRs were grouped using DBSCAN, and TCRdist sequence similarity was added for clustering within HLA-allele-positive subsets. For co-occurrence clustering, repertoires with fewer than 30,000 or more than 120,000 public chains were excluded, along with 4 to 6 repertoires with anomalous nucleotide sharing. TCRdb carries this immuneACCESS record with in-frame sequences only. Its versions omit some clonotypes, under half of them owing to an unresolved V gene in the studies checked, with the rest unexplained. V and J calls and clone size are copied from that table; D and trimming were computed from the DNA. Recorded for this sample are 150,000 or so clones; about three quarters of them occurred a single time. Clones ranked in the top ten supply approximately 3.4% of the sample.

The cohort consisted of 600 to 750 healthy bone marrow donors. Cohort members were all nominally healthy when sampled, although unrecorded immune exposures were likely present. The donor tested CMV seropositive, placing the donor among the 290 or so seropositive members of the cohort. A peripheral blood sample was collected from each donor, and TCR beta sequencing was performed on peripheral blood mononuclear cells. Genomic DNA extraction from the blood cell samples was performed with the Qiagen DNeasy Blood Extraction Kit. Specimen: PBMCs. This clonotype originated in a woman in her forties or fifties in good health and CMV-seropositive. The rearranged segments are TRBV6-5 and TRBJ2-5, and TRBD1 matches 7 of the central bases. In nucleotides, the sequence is TGTGCCAGCAGCCCCGGACCGGGACAGCAAGAGACCCAGTACTTC. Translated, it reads CASSPGPGQQETQYF.